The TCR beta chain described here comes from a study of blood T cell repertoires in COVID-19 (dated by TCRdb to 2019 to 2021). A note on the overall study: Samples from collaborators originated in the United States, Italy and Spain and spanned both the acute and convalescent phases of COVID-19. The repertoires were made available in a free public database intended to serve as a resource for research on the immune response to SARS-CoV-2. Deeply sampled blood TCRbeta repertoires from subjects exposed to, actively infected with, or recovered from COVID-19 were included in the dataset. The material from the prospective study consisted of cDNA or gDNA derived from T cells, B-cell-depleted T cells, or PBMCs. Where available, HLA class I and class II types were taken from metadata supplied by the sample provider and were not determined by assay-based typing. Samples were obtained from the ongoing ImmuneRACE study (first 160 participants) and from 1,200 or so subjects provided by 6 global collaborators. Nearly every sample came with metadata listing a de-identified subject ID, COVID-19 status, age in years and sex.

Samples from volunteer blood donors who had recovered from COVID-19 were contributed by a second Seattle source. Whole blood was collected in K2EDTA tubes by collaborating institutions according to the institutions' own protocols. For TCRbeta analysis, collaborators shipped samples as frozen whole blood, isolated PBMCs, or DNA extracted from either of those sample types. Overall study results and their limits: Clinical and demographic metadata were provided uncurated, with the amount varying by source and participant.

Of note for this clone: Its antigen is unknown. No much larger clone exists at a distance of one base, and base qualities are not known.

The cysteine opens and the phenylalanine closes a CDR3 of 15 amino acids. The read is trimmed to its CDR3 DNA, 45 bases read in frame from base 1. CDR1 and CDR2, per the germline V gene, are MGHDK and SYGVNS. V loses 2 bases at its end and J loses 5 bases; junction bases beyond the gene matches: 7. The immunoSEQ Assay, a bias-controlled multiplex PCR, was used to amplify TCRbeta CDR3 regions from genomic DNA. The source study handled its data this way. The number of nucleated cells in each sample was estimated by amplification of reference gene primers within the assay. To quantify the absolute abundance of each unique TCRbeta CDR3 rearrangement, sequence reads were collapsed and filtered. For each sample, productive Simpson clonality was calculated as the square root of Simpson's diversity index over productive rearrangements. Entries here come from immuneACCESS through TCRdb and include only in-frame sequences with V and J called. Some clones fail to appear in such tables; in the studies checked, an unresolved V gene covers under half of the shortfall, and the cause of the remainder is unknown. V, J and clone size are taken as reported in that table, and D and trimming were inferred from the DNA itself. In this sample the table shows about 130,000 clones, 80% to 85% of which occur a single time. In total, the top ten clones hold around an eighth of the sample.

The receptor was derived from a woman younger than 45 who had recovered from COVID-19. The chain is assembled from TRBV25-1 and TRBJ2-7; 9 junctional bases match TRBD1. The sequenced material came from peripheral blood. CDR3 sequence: CASSEGQGLRHEQYF. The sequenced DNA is TGTGCCAGCAGTGAAGGACAGGGGCTTCGCCACGAGCAGTACTTC.